These T cell receptor beta chains were read from a single sample in a study of OX40 agonist ivuxolimab in advanced cancers. The table came from immunoSEQ multiplex PCR; TCRdb's copy has only in-frame clones and leaves some out. The sample yields 42,000 or so clones, around 89% seen once. This specimen was CD4+ or CD8+ T cells sorted from blood, taken in a trial of the OX40 agonist ivuxolimab. Receptors originate from an adult with an advanced solid tumor such as melanoma, head and neck, liver or kidney cancer. The CDR3 runs from the conserved cysteine through the conserved F or W. Fields, in order: J gene, V gene, CDR3 protein.

TRBJ2-6 | TRBV19 | CASSLRISGANVLTF
TRBJ2-7 | TRBV7-9 | CASSLAGRTYEQYF
TRBJ2-1 | TRBV28 | CASTPAGFKAAGTSYNEQFF
TRBJ1-2 | TRBV7-9 | CASSSGQGNYGYTF
TRBJ1-1 | TRBV29-1 | CTGQGSTEAFF
TRBJ1-1 | TRBV7-9 | CASSLLSDINTEAFF
TRBJ1-4 | TRBV7-8 | CASSPRRDPNEKLFF
TRBJ1-1 | TRBV6-5 | CASSYSNGGTEAFF
TRBJ1-2 | TRBV28 | CASSSLGYGYTF
TRBJ1-1 | TRBV10-2 | CASSESDTEAFF
TRBJ2-3 | TRBV6-1 | CAGGQGNTDTQYF
TRBJ2-1 | TRBV11-2 | CASSSIAGESSLKQFF
TRBJ1-1 | TRBV5-1 | CASSAGTDTEAFF
TRBJ1-2 | TRBV28 | CASSSGTGGFLGGYTF
TRBJ2-3 | TRBV28 | CASSFLGTDTQYF
TRBJ1-2 | TRBV7-8 | CASSPGQVFVGYTF
TRBJ2-1 | TRBV6-5 | CASSYYGTWDSNEQFF
TRBJ1-1 | TRBV5-8 | CASSQFRTGRAFF
TRBJ1-1 | TRBV29-1 | CSARTGGATEAFF
TRBJ2-1 | TRBV28 | CASSRASGVYNEQFF
TRBJ1-1 | TRBV6-1 | CASRNGPGAFF
TRBJ1-2 | TRBV29-1 | CSVGRDNYGYTF
TRBJ2-1 | TRBV9 | CASSVGDNYNEQFF
TRBJ2-2 | TRBV7-4 | CASSSPSRDRGNTGELFF
TRBJ1-1 | TRBV28 | CASSLVGGVAFF
TRBJ1-3 | TRBV7-2 | CASSLVTGEWDTIYF
TRBJ2-1 | TRBV30 | CAWTGTEFYNEQFF
TRBJ2-1 | TRBV19 | CASSIDRVRRDRVPNEQFF
TRBJ2-2 | TRBV7-3 | CASSLSGVQSGELFF
TRBJ1-6 | TRBV6-6 | CASSYSGGPSPLHF
TRBJ2-3 | TRBV9 | CASSVGLAGVSDTQYF
TRBJ1-6 | TRBV7-9 | CASRGGGQDSPLHF
TRBJ2-1 | TRBV19 | CASTSAGSSYNEQFF
TRBJ2-7 | TRBV7-9 | CASSPWGSDKTYEQYF
TRBJ1-2 | TRBV30 | CAWMKNYGYTF
TRBJ1-4 | TRBV19 | CASSITGPTNEKLFF
TRBJ1-1 | TRBV7-9 | CASTGADTEAFF
TRBJ2-2 | TRBV19 | CASSTPGLAGTGELFF
TRBJ1-2 | TRBV18 | CASSLSGTGSNYTF
TRBJ1-4 | TRBV5-8 | CASSGQRTSATNEKLFF
TRBJ2-7 | TRBV5-6 | CASFMEGLTGEQYF
TRBJ1-5 | TRBV7-2 | CASSRGPLHNQPQHF
TRBJ2-7 | TRBV19 | CASSVRRGMIGYEQYF
TRBJ1-6 | TRBV30 | CAWSSNSNTDYNSPLHF
TRBJ2-1 | TRBV9 | CASSQIPLLGNEQFF
TRBJ2-7 | TRBV30 | CAWSVGDVKQYF
TRBJ2-2 | TRBV27 | CASSFRMGTGGTGELFF
TRBJ2-3 | TRBV7-8 | CASSLDSSTDTQYF
TRBJ1-2 | TRBV30 | CAWSSWASGYTF
TRBJ1-2 | TRBV5-1 | CASSLGTSGLNYGYTF
TRBJ2-5 | TRBV4-3 | CASSRRDRGETQYF
TRBJ1-3 | TRBV4-2 | CASSLGQEVSGNTIYF
TRBJ1-3 | TRBV2 | CATQEGSSGNTIYF